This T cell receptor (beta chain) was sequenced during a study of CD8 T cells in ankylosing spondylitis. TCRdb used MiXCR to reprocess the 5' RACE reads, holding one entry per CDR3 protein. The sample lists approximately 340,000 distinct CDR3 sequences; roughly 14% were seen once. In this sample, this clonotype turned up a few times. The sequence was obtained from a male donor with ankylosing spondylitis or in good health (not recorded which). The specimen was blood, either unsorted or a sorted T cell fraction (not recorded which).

The DNA of the CDR3 is TGTGCCAGCAGTTCGACAGTCTCCTACGAGCAGTACTTC. It codes for CASSSTVSYEQYF. This sequence joins TRBV6-5 and TRBJ2-7; weak D call: TRBD1 (5 bases). The length of the CDR3 is 13 residues. Germline CDR1 and CDR2: MNHEY and SVGAGI. Trimming pared 4 bases from V and 0 bases from J, leaving 7 bases between.